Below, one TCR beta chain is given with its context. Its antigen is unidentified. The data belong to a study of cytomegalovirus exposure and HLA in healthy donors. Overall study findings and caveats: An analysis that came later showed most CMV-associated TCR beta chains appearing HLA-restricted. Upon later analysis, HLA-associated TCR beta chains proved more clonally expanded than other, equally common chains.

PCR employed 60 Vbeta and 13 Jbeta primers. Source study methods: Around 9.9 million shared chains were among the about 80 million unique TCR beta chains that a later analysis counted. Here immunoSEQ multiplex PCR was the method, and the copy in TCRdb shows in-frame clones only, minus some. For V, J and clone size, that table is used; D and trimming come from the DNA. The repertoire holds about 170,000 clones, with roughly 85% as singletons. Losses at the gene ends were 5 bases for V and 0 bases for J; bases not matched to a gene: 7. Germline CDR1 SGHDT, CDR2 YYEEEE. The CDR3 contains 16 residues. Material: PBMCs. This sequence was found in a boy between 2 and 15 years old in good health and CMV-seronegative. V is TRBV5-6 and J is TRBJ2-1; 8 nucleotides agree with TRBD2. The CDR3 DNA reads TGTGCCAGCAGGTCGGGAGGGGGTGTCTCCTACAATGAGCAGTTCTTC. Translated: CASRSGGGVSYNEQFF.